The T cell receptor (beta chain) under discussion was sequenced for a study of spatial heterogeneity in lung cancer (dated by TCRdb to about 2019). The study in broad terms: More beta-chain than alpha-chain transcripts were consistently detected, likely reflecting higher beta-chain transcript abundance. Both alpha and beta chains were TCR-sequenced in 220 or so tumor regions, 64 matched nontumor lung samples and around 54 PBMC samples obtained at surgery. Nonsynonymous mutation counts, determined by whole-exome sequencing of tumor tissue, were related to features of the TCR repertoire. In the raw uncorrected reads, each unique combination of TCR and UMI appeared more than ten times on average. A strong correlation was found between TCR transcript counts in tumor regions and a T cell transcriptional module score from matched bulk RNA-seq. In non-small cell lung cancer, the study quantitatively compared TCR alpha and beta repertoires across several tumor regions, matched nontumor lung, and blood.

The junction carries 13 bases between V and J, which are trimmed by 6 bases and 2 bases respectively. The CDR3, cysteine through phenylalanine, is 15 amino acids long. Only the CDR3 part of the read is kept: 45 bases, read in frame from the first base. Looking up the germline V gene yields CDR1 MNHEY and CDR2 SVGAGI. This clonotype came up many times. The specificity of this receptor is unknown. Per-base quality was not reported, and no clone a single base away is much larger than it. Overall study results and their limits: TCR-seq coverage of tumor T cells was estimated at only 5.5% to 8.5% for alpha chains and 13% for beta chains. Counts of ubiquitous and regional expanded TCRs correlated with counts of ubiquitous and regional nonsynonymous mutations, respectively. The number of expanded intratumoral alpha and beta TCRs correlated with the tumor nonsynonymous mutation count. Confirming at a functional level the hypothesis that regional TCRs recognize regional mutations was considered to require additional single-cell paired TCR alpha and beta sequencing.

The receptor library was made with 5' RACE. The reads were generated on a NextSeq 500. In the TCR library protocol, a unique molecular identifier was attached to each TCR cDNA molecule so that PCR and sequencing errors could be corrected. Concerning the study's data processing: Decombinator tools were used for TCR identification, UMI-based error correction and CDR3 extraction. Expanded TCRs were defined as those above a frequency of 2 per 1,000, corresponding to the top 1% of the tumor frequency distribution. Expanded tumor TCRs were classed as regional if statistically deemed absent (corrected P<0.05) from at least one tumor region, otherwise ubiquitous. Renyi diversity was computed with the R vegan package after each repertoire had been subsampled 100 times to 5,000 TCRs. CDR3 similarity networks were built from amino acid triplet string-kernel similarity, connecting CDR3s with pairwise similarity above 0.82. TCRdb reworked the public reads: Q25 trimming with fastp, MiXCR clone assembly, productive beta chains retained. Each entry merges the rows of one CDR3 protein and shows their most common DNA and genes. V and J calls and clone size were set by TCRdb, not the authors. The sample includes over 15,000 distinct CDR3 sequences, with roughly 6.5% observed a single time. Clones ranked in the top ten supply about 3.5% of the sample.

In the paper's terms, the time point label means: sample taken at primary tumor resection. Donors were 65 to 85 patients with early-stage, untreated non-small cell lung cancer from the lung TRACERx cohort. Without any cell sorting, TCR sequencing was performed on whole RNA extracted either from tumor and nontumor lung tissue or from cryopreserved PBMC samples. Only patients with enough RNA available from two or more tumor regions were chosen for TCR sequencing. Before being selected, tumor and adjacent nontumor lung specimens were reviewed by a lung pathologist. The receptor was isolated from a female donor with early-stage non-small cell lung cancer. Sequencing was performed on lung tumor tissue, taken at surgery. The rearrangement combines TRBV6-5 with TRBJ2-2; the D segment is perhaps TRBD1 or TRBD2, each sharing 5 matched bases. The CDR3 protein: CASSKGTTNTGELFF. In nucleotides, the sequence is TGTGCCAGCAGCAAAGGGACGACTAACACCGGGGAGCTGTTTTTT.